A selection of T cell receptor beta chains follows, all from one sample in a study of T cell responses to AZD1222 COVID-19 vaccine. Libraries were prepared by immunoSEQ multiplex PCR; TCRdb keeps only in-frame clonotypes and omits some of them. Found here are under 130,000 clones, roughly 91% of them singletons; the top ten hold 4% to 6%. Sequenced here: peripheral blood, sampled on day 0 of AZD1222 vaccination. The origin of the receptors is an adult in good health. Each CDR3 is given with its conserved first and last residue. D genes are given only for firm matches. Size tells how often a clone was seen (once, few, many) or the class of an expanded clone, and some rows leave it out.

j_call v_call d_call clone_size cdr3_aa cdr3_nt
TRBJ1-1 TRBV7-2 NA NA CASSPPHSTGRDTEAFF TGTGCCAGCAGCCCCCCCCACTCCACAGGGAGAGACACTGAAGCTTTCTTT
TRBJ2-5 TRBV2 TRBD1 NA CASRAGGMETQYF TGTGCCAGCAGAGCAGGGGGCATGGAGACCCAGTACTTC
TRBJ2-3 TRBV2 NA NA CASSIGSDTQYF TGTGCCAGCAGCATAGGGTCTGATACGCAGTATTTT
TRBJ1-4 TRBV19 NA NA CATRLATNEKLFF TGTGCCACCCGACTCGCAACTAATGAAAAACTGTTTTTT
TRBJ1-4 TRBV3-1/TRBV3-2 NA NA CASSLGGTNEKLFF TGTGCCAGCAGCCTAGGGGGAACTAATGAAAAACTGTTTTTT
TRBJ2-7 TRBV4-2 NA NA CASSRKGGYEQYF TGTGCCAGCAGCCGCAAAGGGGGTTACGAGCAGTACTTC
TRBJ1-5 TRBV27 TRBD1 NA CASSAGQGSFSNQPQHF TGTGCCAGCAGTGCGGGACAGGGGTCATTTAGCAATCAGCCCCAGCATTTT
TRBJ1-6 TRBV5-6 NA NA CASSLNRALSPLHF TGTGCCAGCAGCTTGAACAGGGCCCTTTCACCCCTCCACTTT
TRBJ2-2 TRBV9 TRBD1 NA CASSVPDRANTGELFF TGTGCCAGCAGCGTCCCCGACAGGGCGAACACCGGGGAGCTGTTTTTT
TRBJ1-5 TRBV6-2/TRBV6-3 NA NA CASSYEPLRQPQHF TGTGCCAGCAGTTACGAGCCCCTACGCCAGCCCCAGCATTTT
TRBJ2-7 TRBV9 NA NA CASSEGLMAKQYF TGTGCCAGCAGCGAGGGATTAATGGCGAAGCAGTACTTC
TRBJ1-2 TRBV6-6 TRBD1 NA CASSPGTGVYGYTF TGTGCCAGCAGTCCTGGGACAGGGGTTTATGGCTACACCTTC
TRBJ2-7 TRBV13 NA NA CASSYPGAEQYF TGTGCCAGCAGCTACCCCGGCGCCGAGCAGTACTTC
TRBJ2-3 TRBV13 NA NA CASSLGPLPADTQYF TGTGCCAGCAGCTTAGGCCCCTTACCGGCAGATACGCAGTATTTT
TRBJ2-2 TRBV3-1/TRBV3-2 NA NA CASSQDKRELFF TGTGCCAGCAGCCAAGATAAGAGGGAGCTGTTTTTT
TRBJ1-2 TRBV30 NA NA CAWTPGGGNNYGYTF TGTGCCTGGACTCCTGGAGGGGGGAATAACTATGGCTACACCTTC
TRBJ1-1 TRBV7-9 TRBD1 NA CASRRDRTNTEAFF TGTGCCAGCAGGCGGGACAGGACGAACACTGAAGCTTTCTTT
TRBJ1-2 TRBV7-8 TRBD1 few CASSKQWDSLFGYTF TGTGCCAGCAGCAAACAGTGGGACAGCCTCTTTGGCTACACCTTC
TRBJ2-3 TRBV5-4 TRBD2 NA CASSFGSGGAGATDTQYF TGTGCCAGCAGCTTTGGTAGCGGGGGGGCCGGGGCTACAGATACGCAGTATTTT
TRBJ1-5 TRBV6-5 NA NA CASSYRLDQPQHF TGTGCCAGCAGTTACCGACTTGATCAGCCCCAGCATTTT
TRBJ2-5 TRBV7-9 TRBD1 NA CASSLDRDSRSQETQYF TGTGCCAGCAGCTTAGACCGGGACAGTCGATCTCAAGAGACCCAGTACTTC
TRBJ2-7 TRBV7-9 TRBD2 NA CASSMISGGNEQYF TGTGCCAGCAGCATGATTAGCGGGGGGAACGAGCAGTACTTC
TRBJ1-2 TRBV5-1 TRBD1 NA CASRRTGIGGYTF TGCGCCAGCAGACGGACAGGGATAGGAGGCTACACCTTC
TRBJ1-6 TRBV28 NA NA CASSLRPPPASPLHF TGTGCCAGCAGTTTAAGGCCCCCACCCGCTTCACCCCTCCACTTT
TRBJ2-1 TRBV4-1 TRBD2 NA CASSQIQRGEPEQFF TGCGCCAGCAGCCAAATCCAGCGGGGGGAGCCGGAGCAGTTCTTC
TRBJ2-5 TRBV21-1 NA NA CASSKAANQETQYF TGTGCCAGCAGCAAAGCGGCTAACCAAGAGACCCAGTACTTC
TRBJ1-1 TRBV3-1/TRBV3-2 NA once CASSQDQGRTEAFF TGTGCCAGCAGCCAAGATCAGGGGCGGACTGAAGCTTTCTTT
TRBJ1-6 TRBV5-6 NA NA CASSLVRSPLHF TGTGCCAGCAGCTTGGTTCGTTCACCCCTCCACTTT
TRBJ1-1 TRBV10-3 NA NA CATLGGTEAFF TGTGCCACCCTGGGGGGGACTGAAGCTTTCTTT
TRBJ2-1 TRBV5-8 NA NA CASSSTPRGGRDEQFF TGTGCCAGCAGCTCCACCCCTAGGGGGGGTAGGGACGAGCAGTTCTTC
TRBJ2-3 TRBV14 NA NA CASSQGRPEDTQYF TGTGCCAGCAGCCAAGGCCGGCCGGAAGATACGCAGTATTTT
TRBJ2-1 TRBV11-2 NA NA CASGTLLTASAFEQFF TGTGCCAGCGGAACCTTACTCACCGCTAGCGCCTTCGAGCAGTTCTTC
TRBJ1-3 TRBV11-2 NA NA CASSNYRDPGNTIYF TGTGCCAGCAGCAATTACAGGGACCCTGGAAACACCATATATTTT
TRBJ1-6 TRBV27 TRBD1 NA CASSDGQGANSPLHF TGTGCCAGCAGCGACGGACAGGGGGCTAATTCACCCCTCCACTTT
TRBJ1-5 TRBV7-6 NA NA CASSLRAGNQPQHF TGTGCCAGCAGCTTACGAGCCGGCAATCAGCCCCAGCATTTT
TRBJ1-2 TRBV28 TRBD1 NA CASRSYNDRAGYTF TGTGCCAGCAGAAGTTACAACGACAGGGCTGGCTACACCTTC
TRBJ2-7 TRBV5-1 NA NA CASSLAGGNPYEQYF TGCGCCAGCAGCTTGGCCGGGGGAAATCCCTACGAGCAGTACTTC
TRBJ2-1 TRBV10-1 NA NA CASSGASVSSYNEQFF TGCGCCAGCAGTGGGGCTAGCGTATCCTCCTACAATGAGCAGTTCTTC
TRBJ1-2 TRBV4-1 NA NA CASSQGQVDGYTF TGCGCCAGCAGCCAAGGGCAGGTCGATGGCTACACCTTC
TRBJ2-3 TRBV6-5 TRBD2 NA CASRRQAGGDTQYF TGTGCCAGCAGGAGACAGGCGGGGGGAGATACGCAGTATTTT
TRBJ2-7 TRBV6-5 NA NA CASNREGYSPYEQYF TGTGCCAGCAACCGAGAGGGGTACAGTCCGTACGAGCAGTACTTC
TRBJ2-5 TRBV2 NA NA CASSDPPLRGAGRETQYF TGTGCCAGCAGTGATCCGCCTCTACGGGGGGCCGGTCGGGAGACCCAGTACTTC
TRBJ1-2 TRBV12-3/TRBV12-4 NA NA CASSLGRYGYTF TGTGCCAGCAGTTTAGGGAGATATGGCTACACCTTC
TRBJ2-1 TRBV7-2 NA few CASSLSKSSYNEQFF TGTGCCAGCAGCTTATCTAAGAGCTCCTACAATGAGCAGTTCTTC
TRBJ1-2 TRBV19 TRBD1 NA CASSAGRQGNYGYTF TGTGCCAGTAGTGCCGGCCGACAGGGGAACTATGGCTACACCTTC
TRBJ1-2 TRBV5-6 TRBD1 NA CASSVSGTGLYGYTF TGTGCCAGCAGCGTATCCGGGACAGGGTTGTATGGCTACACCTTC
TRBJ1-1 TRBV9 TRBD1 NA CASSVTGVTTEAFF TGTGCCAGCAGCGTAACAGGGGTAACGACTGAAGCTTTCTTT
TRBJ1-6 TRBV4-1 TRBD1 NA CASSQEGQGANSPLHF TGCGCCAGCAGCCAAGAAGGACAGGGGGCTAATTCACCCCTCCACTTT
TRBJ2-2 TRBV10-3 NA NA CAGRSGSNTGELFF TGTGCCGGAAGGAGCGGGTCGAACACCGGGGAGCTGTTTTTT
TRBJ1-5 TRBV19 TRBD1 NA CASSTQTGLSNQPQHF TGTGCCAGTAGTACCCAGACAGGGCTTAGCAATCAGCCCCAGCATTTT
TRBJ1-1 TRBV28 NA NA CASSLMRTEAFF TGTGCCAGCAGTTTAATGCGCACTGAAGCTTTCTTT